The clone carrying this T cell receptor beta chain was seen just once. This CDR3 region has 15 residues. V was clipped by 3 bases and J by 14 bases; unmatched bases: 15. CDR1 is SGHAT, CDR2 FQNNGV, per germline. This record belongs to a study of shared clonotypes between healthy human individuals. Only in-frame clones appear in the TCRdb table, and some are missing; sequencing was by immunoSEQ multiplex PCR. In the table there are 850,000 to 1,200,000 clones, under 80% of which are singletons. This receptor was taken from a man younger than 35 in good health. This sequence joins TRBV11-2 and TRBJ2-5; 10 bases align to TRBD1. The sample was memory CD4+ T cells sorted from blood. Subset given: CD45RA-negative fraction. CDR3 nucleotides: TGTGCCAGCAGCTTCCATGCCGGGACAGGGGTCTATCTTTACTTC. Residues: CASSFHAGTGVYLYF.